The entry below gives a single T cell receptor (beta chain) sequence along with its context. The data derive from a study of cytomegalovirus exposure and HLA in healthy donors. Sequenced by immunoSEQ multiplex PCR; TCRdb stores in-frame clones only, minus some. This repertoire shows some 170,000 clones, about 89% found once; its top ten account for approximately 7%. Germline V gene sequence: CDR1 SQVTM, CDR2 ANQGSEA. The CDR3 is 14 residues long. V gave up 6 bases and J gave up 8 bases, with 19 bases separating them. This sequence was found in a man aged 25 to 40 in good health and CMV-seropositive. The V and J genes are TRBV29-1 and TRBJ1-4; D call uncertain. Specimen: PBMCs. The CDR3 DNA reads TGCAGCGTCGGGCCGAGCGGCGCCTGGGAAAAACTGTTTTTT. Its translation is CSVGPSGAWEKLFF.